The rows below give T cell receptor beta chains drawn from one sample of a study of T cell responses to AZD1222 COVID-19 vaccine. TCRdb's table, derived via immunoSEQ multiplex PCR, lists solely in-frame clones and lacks some. In the table there are 150,000 to 200,000 clones, around 87% of which are singletons. The input for sequencing was peripheral blood, taken on day 0 of MenACWY control vaccination. The receptors come from an adult in good health. Each CDR3 is given with its conserved first and last residue. A D gene is named only where the DNA matches it firmly. Clone size is shown for a subset of rows, as once, few, many or a class of expanded clone.

clone size: .
J gene: TRBJ2-5
V gene: TRBV10-3
D gene: TRBD2
CDR3 DNA: TGTGCCATCAGGATTAGCGGGGGGGAGACCCAGTACTTC
CDR3 protein: CAIRISGGETQYF

clone size: .
J gene: TRBJ2-7
V gene: TRBV11-1
D gene: TRBD2
CDR3 DNA: TGTGCCAGCAGCCAGTGGACTAGCGGGAAATACGAGCAGTACTTC
CDR3 protein: CASSQWTSGKYEQYF

clone size: .
J gene: TRBJ2-7
V gene: TRBV6-5
D gene: .
CDR3 DNA: TGTGCCAGCAGTTACGGAGGGGGCGGATCCTACGAGCAGTACTTC
CDR3 protein: CASSYGGGGSYEQYF

clone size: .
J gene: TRBJ2-5
V gene: TRBV9
D gene: .
CDR3 DNA: TGTGCCAGCAGCGTAGGGGGCACGTTGTACCAAGAGACCCAGTACTTC
CDR3 protein: CASSVGGTLYQETQYF

clone size: .
J gene: TRBJ1-2
V gene: TRBV16
D gene: .
CDR3 DNA: TGTGCCAGCAGCCAATACCTAGGAGGGATGAAGAACTATGGCTACACCTTC
CDR3 protein: CASSQYLGGMKNYGYTF

clone size: .
J gene: TRBJ2-6
V gene: TRBV29-1
D gene: TRBD1
CDR3 DNA: TGCAGCGTTGAAGATGAGAGGCAGGGGGCCCCTGGGGCCAACGTCCTGACTTTC
CDR3 protein: CSVEDERQGAPGANVLTF

clone size: .
J gene: TRBJ2-7
V gene: TRBV14
D gene: TRBD2
CDR3 DNA: TGTGCCAGCAGCTTAAGACTAGCGGGAGTAGTCGAGCAGTACTTC
CDR3 protein: CASSLRLAGVVEQYF

clone size: .
J gene: TRBJ2-7
V gene: TRBV27
D gene: TRBD2
CDR3 DNA: TGTGCCAGCAGTTCGCGGACTAGCGGGAGTGGGGCCTCCTACGAGCAGTACTTC
CDR3 protein: CASSSRTSGSGASYEQYF

clone size: .
J gene: TRBJ1-5
V gene: TRBV25-1
D gene: .
CDR3 DNA: TGTGCCAGCAGTAAACCGGGGGAGGGTCAGCCCCAGCATTTT
CDR3 protein: CASSKPGEGQPQHF

clone size: .
J gene: TRBJ1-6
V gene: TRBV19
D gene: .
CDR3 DNA: TGTGCCAGTAGTATCGAGCGTTCACCCCTCCACTTT
CDR3 protein: CASSIERSPLHF

clone size: .
J gene: TRBJ2-7
V gene: TRBV30
D gene: TRBD1
CDR3 DNA: TGTGCCTGGAGGGACAGGGCCTACGAGCAGTACTTC
CDR3 protein: CAWRDRAYEQYF

clone size: .
J gene: TRBJ1-6
V gene: TRBV7-2
D gene: TRBD1
CDR3 DNA: TGTGCCAGCAGCCCAGGACAGGGTTCGGCCTATAATTCACCCCTCCACTTT
CDR3 protein: CASSPGQGSAYNSPLHF

clone size: .
J gene: TRBJ1-1
V gene: TRBV2
D gene: TRBD1
CDR3 DNA: TGTGCCAGCAGGGGGCAGGGGGCTGAAGCTTTCTTT
CDR3 protein: CASRGQGAEAFF

clone size: .
J gene: TRBJ2-7
V gene: TRBV5-6
D gene: .
CDR3 DNA: TGTGCCAGCAGCCCCCGGGACTGGGGCTCCTACGAGCAGTACTTC
CDR3 protein: CASSPRDWGSYEQYF

clone size: .
J gene: TRBJ2-3
V gene: TRBV9
D gene: TRBD2
CDR3 DNA: TGTGCCAGCAGCCACCACTACAGACTAGCGGGAGACGGACGGCCAGATACGCAGTATTTT
CDR3 protein: CASSHHYRLAGDGRPDTQYF

clone size: .
J gene: TRBJ1-1
V gene: TRBV6-5
D gene: .
CDR3 DNA: TGTGCCAGCAGTTACTCGAGGGGTACTGAAGCTTTCTTT
CDR3 protein: CASSYSRGTEAFF

clone size: .
J gene: TRBJ1-2
V gene: TRBV11-2
D gene: TRBD1
CDR3 DNA: TGTGCCAGCAGCCCGACAGGGGGCAACTATGGCTACACCTTC
CDR3 protein: CASSPTGGNYGYTF

clone size: .
J gene: TRBJ1-5
V gene: TRBV6-1
D gene: .
CDR3 DNA: TGTGCCAGCAGTGAAATGGATGCGTTTTATCAGCCCCAGCATTTT
CDR3 protein: CASSEMDAFYQPQHF

clone size: .
J gene: TRBJ1-2
V gene: TRBV7-2
D gene: .
CDR3 DNA: TGTGCCATCCGAGGGACGGCAGGCTATGGCTACACCTTC
CDR3 protein: CAIRGTAGYGYTF

clone size: .
J gene: TRBJ1-2
V gene: TRBV3-1/TRBV3-2
D gene: .
CDR3 DNA: TGTGCCAGCAGCCAAGGGCGGGGGGGCGTCGCTAACTATGGCTACACCTTC
CDR3 protein: CASSQGRGGVANYGYTF

clone size: once
J gene: TRBJ2-2
V gene: TRBV27
D gene: .
CDR3 DNA: TGTGCCAGCACAGAGGACCGATACACCGGGGAGCTGTTTTTT
CDR3 protein: CASTEDRYTGELFF

clone size: .
J gene: TRBJ2-3
V gene: TRBV9
D gene: TRBD2
CDR3 DNA: TGTGCCAGCAGCGTTAGCGGGAGGGCCTCGGATACGCAGTATTTT
CDR3 protein: CASSVSGRASDTQYF

clone size: .
J gene: TRBJ2-7
V gene: TRBV4-3
D gene: .
CDR3 DNA: TGCGCCAGCAGCCAAGACCCTGCAGGGGCCCTCGAGCAGTACTTC
CDR3 protein: CASSQDPAGALEQYF

clone size: .
J gene: TRBJ1-6
V gene: TRBV6-5
D gene: .
CDR3 DNA: TGTGCCAGCAGTTACTTCGGAAATTCACCCCTCCACTTT
CDR3 protein: CASSYFGNSPLHF

clone size: .
J gene: TRBJ1-2
V gene: TRBV7-8
D gene: .
CDR3 DNA: TGTGCCAGCAGCTTAGGACCCTCCGGCTATGGCTACACCTTC
CDR3 protein: CASSLGPSGYGYTF

clone size: .
J gene: TRBJ1-2
V gene: TRBV12-3/TRBV12-4
D gene: TRBD1
CDR3 DNA: TGTGCCAGCAGCGAGCGGACAGGTGGGGGCTACACCTTC
CDR3 protein: CASSERTGGGYTF

clone size: .
J gene: TRBJ2-3
V gene: TRBV30
D gene: TRBD2
CDR3 DNA: TGTGCCTGGAGGGCCCGGGGGGGCGGAGATACGCAGTATTTT
CDR3 protein: CAWRARGGGDTQYF

clone size: .
J gene: TRBJ1-3
V gene: TRBV5-4
D gene: .
CDR3 DNA: TGTGCCAGCAGCTTCGGGCGGGGAATCTCTGGAAACACCATATATTTT
CDR3 protein: CASSFGRGISGNTIYF

clone size: once
J gene: TRBJ1-6
V gene: TRBV5-1
D gene: .
CDR3 DNA: TGCGCCAGCAGCTTCCCGGGCGTCAATTCACCCCTCCACTTT
CDR3 protein: CASSFPGVNSPLHF

clone size: .
J gene: TRBJ1-2
V gene: TRBV4-3
D gene: TRBD1
CDR3 DNA: TGCGCCAGCAGCCAGGACAGGGGGCTTGGCTACACCTTC
CDR3 protein: CASSQDRGLGYTF

clone size: .
J gene: TRBJ1-6
V gene: TRBV2
D gene: .
CDR3 DNA: TGTGCCAGCAGGGGGACGAATAATTCACCCCTCCACTTT
CDR3 protein: CASRGTNNSPLHF

clone size: .
J gene: TRBJ2-7
V gene: TRBV18
D gene: TRBD2
CDR3 DNA: TGTGCCAGCTCACCGCCTCCGGGGACTACCTCGGAGCAGTACTTC
CDR3 protein: CASSPPPGTTSEQYF

clone size: .
J gene: TRBJ2-7
V gene: TRBV5-6
D gene: TRBD1
CDR3 DNA: TGTGCCAGCAGCACCGCAGGGGGCCTAAGCTCCTACGAGCAGTACTTC
CDR3 protein: CASSTAGGLSSYEQYF

clone size: .
J gene: TRBJ2-7
V gene: TRBV5-1
D gene: TRBD2
CDR3 DNA: TGCGCCAGCAGCTCCAAACCGAGGGGACTAGAGTTCGAGCAGTACTTC
CDR3 protein: CASSSKPRGLEFEQYF

clone size: .
J gene: TRBJ2-7
V gene: TRBV7-2
D gene: TRBD1
CDR3 DNA: TGTGCCAGCAGCGTCGGACAGGGGGGTCCCTACGAGCAGTACTTC
CDR3 protein: CASSVGQGGPYEQYF

clone size: .
J gene: TRBJ1-4
V gene: TRBV12-3/TRBV12-4
D gene: .
CDR3 DNA: TGTGCCAGCAGTTTAGAGGGCGTTGAAAAACTGTTTTTT
CDR3 protein: CASSLEGVEKLFF

clone size: .
J gene: TRBJ2-7
V gene: TRBV6-5
D gene: .
CDR3 DNA: TGTGCCAGCTGGAGCGGCCAGGGCGAGCAGTACTTC
CDR3 protein: CASWSGQGEQYF

clone size: once
J gene: TRBJ2-3
V gene: TRBV6-5
D gene: .
CDR3 DNA: TGTGCCAGCAGTTACGCAAAGGCCAGGGGTTCGTATACGCAGTATTTT
CDR3 protein: CASSYAKARGSYTQYF

clone size: .
J gene: TRBJ2-5
V gene: TRBV7-2
D gene: .
CDR3 DNA: TGTGCCAGCAGCTCCCGGGTTCGGGAGACCCAGTACTTC
CDR3 protein: CASSSRVRETQYF

clone size: .
J gene: TRBJ2-1
V gene: TRBV1
D gene: .
CDR3 DNA: TGCACCAGCAGCCGCCCAGCGGGAGTTGAGCAGTTCTTC
CDR3 protein: CTSSRPAGVEQFF

clone size: .
J gene: TRBJ1-1
V gene: TRBV5-6
D gene: .
CDR3 DNA: TGTGCCAGCAGCACATCCGAAGGGTCGCCGTTGAACACTGAAGCTTTCTTT
CDR3 protein: CASSTSEGSPLNTEAFF

clone size: .
J gene: TRBJ2-7
V gene: TRBV5-8
D gene: TRBD1
CDR3 DNA: TGTGCCAGCAGCACGGGACAGGGGACGGGGTCCTACGAGCAGTACTTC
CDR3 protein: CASSTGQGTGSYEQYF

clone size: .
J gene: TRBJ2-3
V gene: TRBV7-2
D gene: .
CDR3 DNA: TGTGCCAGCAGCTTAGTTTCCTCGCGCGCAGATACGCAGTATTTT
CDR3 protein: CASSLVSSRADTQYF

clone size: .
J gene: TRBJ2-1
V gene: TRBV2
D gene: .
CDR3 DNA: TGTGCCAGCAGTGAAACGGACAATGAGCAGTTCTTC
CDR3 protein: CASSETDNEQFF

clone size: once
J gene: TRBJ2-1
V gene: TRBV5-6
D gene: TRBD2
CDR3 DNA: TGTGCCAGCAGCTTGGAGCGGGGGTACAATGAGCAGTTCTTC
CDR3 protein: CASSLERGYNEQFF

clone size: .
J gene: TRBJ1-4
V gene: TRBV30
D gene: .
CDR3 DNA: TGTGCCTGGAAGCGGGCAACTAATGAAAAACTGTTTTTT
CDR3 protein: CAWKRATNEKLFF

clone size: .
J gene: TRBJ1-6
V gene: TRBV6-5
D gene: .
CDR3 DNA: TGTGCCAGCACTAGCCTCGGGCAGGGAGGATCACCCCTCCACTTT
CDR3 protein: CASTSLGQGGSPLHF

clone size: .
J gene: TRBJ2-7
V gene: TRBV2
D gene: .
CDR3 DNA: TGTGCCAGCAAGGTCAATGCCGTCTACGAGCAGTACTTC
CDR3 protein: CASKVNAVYEQYF

clone size: once
J gene: TRBJ2-7
V gene: TRBV6-5
D gene: .
CDR3 DNA: TGTGCCAGCAGTTACGAGGGGTTCAGCTCCTACGAGCAGTACTTC
CDR3 protein: CASSYEGFSSYEQYF